The T cell receptor beta chain under discussion was sequenced for a study of vaccination effects on CD4 cells after COVID-19. Following culture for more than 9 days, CD4+ T cells were isolated. The participants, recipients of two vaccine doses, got either BNT162b2 or mRNA-1273. The CDR3 has 18 amino acids. In germline, CDR1 is LGHNT, CDR2 FRNRAP. Trimming at V came to 1 base and at J to 5 bases, leaving 13 bases not matched to a gene. This clone was recorded a few times. Its target is unknown. Study-wide results and caveats: Clones from infection and from vaccination both contracted markedly late after vaccination.

Profiling relied on immunoSEQ multiplex PCR, and the TCRdb table lists in-frame clones only, not all of them. The sample has roughly 40,000 clones; around 73% are singletons. The chain links TRBV12-5 to TRBJ2-2; TRBD2 aligns across 7 bases. The sequencing here drew on CD4+ T cells from PBMCs cultured without peptide, taken after COVID-19 vaccination. This receptor was taken from a human donor who received a COVID-19 vaccine. The CDR3 here is CASGLDPSSGGRTGELFF. In DNA form, the CDR3 reads TGTGCTAGTGGTTTGGATCCTAGCTCGGGAGGTCGGACCGGGGAGCTGTTTTTT.